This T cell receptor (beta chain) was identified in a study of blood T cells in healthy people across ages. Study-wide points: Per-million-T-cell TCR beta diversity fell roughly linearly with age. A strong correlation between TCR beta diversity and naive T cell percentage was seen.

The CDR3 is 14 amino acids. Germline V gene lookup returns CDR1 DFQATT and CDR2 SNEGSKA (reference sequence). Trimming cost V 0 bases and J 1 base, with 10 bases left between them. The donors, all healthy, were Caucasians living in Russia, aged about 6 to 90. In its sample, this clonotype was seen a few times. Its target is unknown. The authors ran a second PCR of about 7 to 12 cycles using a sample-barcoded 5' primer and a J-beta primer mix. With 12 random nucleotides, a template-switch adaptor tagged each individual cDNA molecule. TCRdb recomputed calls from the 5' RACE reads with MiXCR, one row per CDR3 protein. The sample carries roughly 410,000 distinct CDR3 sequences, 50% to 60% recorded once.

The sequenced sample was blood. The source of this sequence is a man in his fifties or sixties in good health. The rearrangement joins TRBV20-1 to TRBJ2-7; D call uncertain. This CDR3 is CSARDRTISYEQYF. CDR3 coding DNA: TGCAGTGCTAGAGATCGTACCATTTCCTACGAGCAGTACTTC.